These T cell receptor beta chains were read from a single sample in a study of blood T cell repertoires in COVID-19. The assay was immunoSEQ multiplex PCR, and TCRdb's table has in-frame clones only and misses some. The sample includes some 80,000 clones, around 90% seen only once; the top ten take nearly 5%. The specimen sequenced was peripheral blood. The source of these receptors is a woman of 80 years or more with active or convalescent COVID-19. Each CDR3 is given with its conserved first and last residue. A D gene is named only where the DNA matches it firmly. The size field is filled for only some rows; it gives once, few, many or a size class.

v_gene	j_gene	d_gene	abundance	CDR3aa	CDR3nt
TRBV28	TRBJ2-7	TRBD2	-	CASSSGEPSFYEQYF	TGTGCCAGCAGTAGCGGGGAGCCCTCCTTCTACGAGCAGTACTTC
TRBV10-3	TRBJ2-2	TRBD1	-	CAINRQGASTGELFF	TGTGCCATCAACCGACAGGGGGCGAGCACCGGGGAGCTGTTTTTT
TRBV6-2/TRBV6-3	TRBJ2-2	-	-	CASSYRMGLRTGELFF	TGTGCCAGCAGTTACAGAATGGGACTTCGGACCGGGGAGCTGTTTTTT
TRBV2	TRBJ2-4	TRBD2	-	CASSEREAGIQYF	TGTGCCAGCAGTGAACGGGAGGCGGGCATTCAGTACTTC
TRBV9	TRBJ1-6	-	-	CASSVSGSYNSPLHF	TGTGCCAGCAGCGTATCCGGGTCCTATAATTCACCCCTCCACTTT
TRBV7-3	TRBJ2-6	-	-	CASSPGVTNVLTF	TGTGCCAGCAGCCCAGGGGTGACCAACGTCCTGACTTTC
TRBV3-1/TRBV3-2	TRBJ2-3	TRBD2	-	CASSQDNGTSGTDTQYF	TGTGCCAGCAGCCAAGATAATGGGACTAGCGGGACAGATACGCAGTATTTT
TRBV7-2	TRBJ2-7	TRBD1	-	CASSIGTGGAYEQYF	TGTGCCAGCAGCATAGGGACAGGGGGCGCCTACGAGCAGTACTTC
TRBV5-1	TRBJ2-5	TRBD2	-	CASSFSGGPRKTQYF	TGCGCCAGCAGCTTCAGCGGGGGGCCCCGGAAGACCCAGTACTTC
TRBV7-2	TRBJ1-1	-	-	CASSQQGITEAFF	TGTGCCAGCAGCCAACAGGGAATCACTGAAGCTTTCTTT
TRBV3-1/TRBV3-2	TRBJ2-2	TRBD2	-	CASSQVTSGVRSGELFF	TGTGCCAGCAGCCAAGTTACTAGCGGGGTAAGGTCGGGGGAGCTGTTTTTT
TRBV19	TRBJ2-3	-	-	CASSRRTDTQYF	TGTGCCAGTAGTAGGCGCACAGATACGCAGTATTTT
TRBV25-1	TRBJ2-1	-	-	CASSRGAGSTGFHNEQFF	TGTGCCAGCAGTAGAGGGGCGGGTAGCACAGGGTTCCACAATGAGCAGTTCTTC
TRBV5-8	TRBJ2-2	-	-	CASSPTSGNTGELFF	TGTGCCAGCAGCCCAACCTCAGGCAACACCGGGGAGCTGTTTTTT
TRBV7-8	TRBJ1-6	TRBD1	-	CASSFSGTGSSPLHF	TGTGCCAGCAGCTTCTCCGGGACAGGGTCTTCACCCCTCCACTTT
TRBV24-1	TRBJ1-5	-	few	CATSDRGSSQPQHF	TGTGCCACCAGTGATCGGGGATCAAGTCAGCCCCAGCATTTT
TRBV27	TRBJ2-1	TRBD2	once	CATGTRYGGTFF	TGTGCCACCGGGACTAGGTACGGGGGGACGTTCTTC
TRBV10-3	TRBJ1-5	-	-	CATSRVDSNQPQHF	TGTGCCACCTCGAGGGTGGATAGCAATCAGCCCCAGCATTTT
TRBV18	TRBJ2-3	TRBD2	-	CASSPVSGGRSTDTQYF	TGTGCCAGCTCACCAGTCAGCGGGGGGCGGAGCACAGATACGCAGTATTTT
TRBV24-1	TRBJ2-3	-	-	CATSFGGTDTQYF	TGTGCCACCTCCTTCGGGGGCACAGATACGCAGTATTTT
TRBV7-2	TRBJ2-4	TRBD1	-	CASSKRTGSLAKNIQYF	TGTGCCAGCAGCAAAAGGACAGGGTCACTAGCCAAAAACATTCAGTACTTC
TRBV7-2	TRBJ2-3	TRBD1	once	CASTATGGRDTQYF	TGTGCCAGCACCGCGACAGGGGGCCGGGATACGCAGTATTTT
TRBV2	TRBJ1-4	-	-	CASRPDAEELFF	TGTGCCAGCAGGCCCGACGCGGAGGAACTGTTTTTT
TRBV7-9	TRBJ2-2	TRBD1	-	CASSLVYVVSGGRTGELFF	TGTGCCAGCAGCTTAGTTTACGTCGTATCAGGGGGCCGTACCGGGGAGCTGTTTTTT
TRBV20-1	TRBJ1-1	-	once	CSASGSLHNTEAFF	TGCAGTGCTAGTGGGTCTTTACACAACACTGAAGCTTTCTTT
TRBV6-5	TRBJ2-5	TRBD2	-	CASTPAGGATETQYF	TGTGCCAGCACCCCGGCGGGGGGGGCGACGGAGACCCAGTACTTC
TRBV30	TRBJ1-5	-	-	CAWSGASHSNQPQHF	TGTGCCTGGAGTGGGGCAAGCCATAGCAATCAGCCCCAGCATTTT
TRBV27	TRBJ2-3	TRBD2	-	CASSSLGLAGGRTDTQYF	TGTGCCAGCAGTTCACTCGGACTAGCGGGGGGTAGGACAGATACGCAGTATTTT
TRBV6-2/TRBV6-3	TRBJ1-1	TRBD1	-	CASSLQGRITEAFF	TGTGCCAGCAGTTTACAGGGGAGAATCACTGAAGCTTTCTTT
TRBV6-2/TRBV6-3	TRBJ2-4	-	-	CASSYKSGDTIRLGKNIQYF	TGTGCCAGCAGTTACAAGAGTGGGGACACCATACGTCTGGGCAAAAACATTCAGTACTTC
TRBV18	TRBJ1-4	-	-	CASSPYEGRSATNEKLFF	TGTGCCAGCTCACCGTACGAGGGGAGGTCGGCAACTAATGAAAAACTGTTTTTT
TRBV7-4	TRBJ2-1	-	-	CASSCGCLASSYNEQFF	TGTGCCAGCAGCTGCGGTTGTCTAGCGAGCTCCTACAATGAGCAGTTCTTC
TRBV9	TRBJ2-7	-	-	CASSAPGRGPYEQYF	TGTGCCAGCAGCGCCCCCGGCAGGGGACCCTACGAGCAGTACTTC
TRBV18	TRBJ1-6	TRBD1	once	CASSPTGASNSPLHF	TGTGCCAGCTCACCTACAGGGGCCTCTAATTCACCCCTCCACTTT
TRBV7-6	TRBJ1-3	-	-	CASSTLPQGSGNTIYF	TGTGCCAGCAGTACCCTCCCACAGGGATCTGGAAACACCATATATTTT
TRBV30	TRBJ1-5	-	-	CAWSGQNQPQHF	TGTGCCTGGAGTGGACAGAATCAGCCCCAGCATTTT
TRBV18	TRBJ1-3	-	-	CASSPQDISGNTIYF	TGTGCCAGCTCACCACAAGACATCTCTGGAAACACCATATATTTT
TRBV5-6	TRBJ2-4	TRBD2	-	CASSSVRGSSGKINIQYF	TGTGCCAGCAGCTCCGTGAGGGGTTCTAGCGGGAAAATAAACATTCAGTACTTC
TRBV2	TRBJ1-4	-	once	CASSESGSEVEKLFF	TGTGCCAGCAGTGAATCGGGGTCGGAGGTCGAAAAACTGTTTTTT
TRBV14	TRBJ2-7	TRBD1	once	CASSQGYRDRSYEQYF	TGTGCCAGCAGCCAAGGCTACCGGGACAGGTCGTACGAGCAGTACTTC
TRBV7-6	TRBJ2-5	-	-	CASSFLQAGGQETQYF	TGTGCCAGCAGCTTCTTGCAGGCAGGAGGGCAAGAGACCCAGTACTTC